These 11 T cell receptor beta chains were all obtained from the same sample, sequenced in a study of CD8 T cells in ankylosing spondylitis. TCRdb called the 5' RACE reads again in MiXCR, with one record for every CDR3 protein. The table records roughly 100,000 distinct CDR3 sequences, 8% to 10% of them present only once. Sequenced: blood, either unsorted or a sorted T cell fraction (not recorded which). The origin of the receptors is a male donor with ankylosing spondylitis or in good health (not recorded which).

This clonotype has at least ten counts. The rearrangement uses TRBV10-3 and TRBJ1-2, with 11 bases that match TRBD1. With V trimmed by 8 bases and J by 4 bases, 6 bases remained unmatched. The CDR3 is 14 amino acids. Per germline, CDR1 ENHRY and CDR2 SYGVKD. CDR3 sequence reads: CAIAGQGAIYGYTF. For the CDR3, the DNA is TGTGCCATCGCCGGACAGGGGGCGATCTATGGCTACACCTTC.

This clonotype has at least ten counts. The chain links TRBV10-3 to TRBJ1-6, with a tentative D call TRBD1 (6 bases). V was clipped by 7 bases and J by 9 bases, with 10 bases between them. The CDR3 totals 12 residues. The germline V gene has CDR1 ENHRY and CDR2 SYGVKD. CDR3 residues: CAITGGSSPLHF. Written as DNA, the CDR3 is TGTGCCATCACGGGGGGCAGTTCACCCCTCCACTTT.

The sample holds many counts of this clonotype. V gene TRBV5-1 combines with J gene TRBJ2-1; tentative D call: TRBD2 (5 bases). The CDR3 spans 15 residues. The V end was cut by 3 bases, the J end by 0 bases, with 10 bases between. From germline, CDR1 is SGHRS and CDR2 YFSETQ. Here the CDR3 reads CASSWRGPSYNEQFF. The CDR3 bases are TGCGCCAGCAGCTGGCGCGGGCCCTCCTACAATGAGCAGTTCTTC.

Note on this clonotype: This may be a read error: a much more frequent sequence differs by one nucleotide. V is TRBV7-2 and J is TRBJ1-2; weak D call: TRBD1 (5 bases). The CDR3 is 14 amino acids. Germline CDR1 SGHTA, CDR2 FQGNSA. With 7 bases removed from V and 1 base from J, the gap between germline ends came to 13 bases. CDR3 sequence (DNA): TGTGCCAGCAACACCGGGGGGAATAACTATGGCTACACCTTC. This sequence encodes CASNTGGNNYGYTF.

This clonotype was counted at least ten times. In DNA, the CDR3 is TGTGCCAGCAGCTTAGGGACTAGCGGGGGGTACACAGATACGCAGTATTTT. It encodes CASSLGTSGGYTDTQYF. The chain uses TRBV7-2 and TRBJ2-3; 14 bases agree with TRBD2. CDR3 length: 17 residues. CDR1 and CDR2 (germline): SGHTA, FQGNSA. J lost 2 bases, V lost 1 base, and 2 bases had no gene match.

The chain uses TRBV27 and TRBJ1-1; 7 bases line up with TRBD1. From germline, CDR1 is MNHEY and CDR2 SMNVEV (reference sequence). Trimming removed 8 bases from V and 1 base from J; junction bases left unmatched: 4. This CDR3 is 13 amino acids long. The CDR3 DNA sequence: TGTGCCAGCTCCGGGACAGAGAACACTGAAGCTTTCTTT. It codes for CASSGTENTEAFF.

This clonotype was seen ten or more times. V gene TRBV29-1 combines with J gene TRBJ2-1; 9 bases match TRBD1. This CDR3 comprises 14 residues. V lost 3 bases, J lost 7 bases, and 7 bases stayed unmatched. The germline V gene has CDR1 SQVTM and CDR2 ANQGSEA. CDR3 in amino acids: CSVEAGTGLNEQFF. The CDR3 DNA is TGCAGCGTTGAGGCCGGGACAGGGTTGAATGAGCAGTTCTTC.

Many counts were recorded for this clonotype. CDR3 protein: CASSLDHSYNEQFF. The CDR3 nucleotides are TGTGCCAGCAGTTTAGACCATTCCTACAATGAGCAGTTCTTC. The chain is built from TRBV12-3 or TRBV12-4 and TRBJ2-1, with D hard to call. This CDR3 is built from 14 residues. V lost 1 base and J lost 1, with 5 bases in between.

Many counts were recorded for this clonotype. The chain carries TRBV30 and TRBJ1-2; TRBD1 matches at 7 bases. The J segment lost 5 bases and the V segment lost 7 bases, leaving 13 bases of the junction unmatched. This CDR3 spans 14 amino acids. The V gene's germline CDR1 is GTSNPN and CDR2 SVGIG (reference sequence). In nucleotides, the CDR3 is TGTGCCTTTTGTCCAGGGACAGATGTATATGGCTACACCTTC. This codes for CAFCPGTDVYGYTF.

This clonotype was counted many times. The V gene is TRBV7-2, the J gene TRBJ2-5; 12 bases align to TRBD2. The germline V gene has CDR1 SGHTA and CDR2 FQGNSA. The CDR3 totals 17 residues. V gave up 1 base and J gave up 5 bases; unmatched junction bases: 8. CDR3 DNA sequence: TGTGCCAGCAGCTTAGGGAGTCTAGCGGGGGGGCCGGAGACCCAGTACTTC. Translating it yields CASSLGSLAGGPETQYF.

This clonotype has at least ten counts. The rearrangement uses TRBV27 and TRBJ2-5; 8 nucleotides agree with TRBD2. The germline V gene has CDR1 MNHEY and CDR2 SMNVEV (reference sequence). J lost 4 bases, V lost 5 bases, and 12 bases had no gene match. This CDR3 region has 16 residues. For the CDR3, the DNA is TGTGCCAGCAGTGATCGGGTTATAGCGGGGCGAGAGACCCAGTACTTC. Its translation: CASSDRVIAGRETQYF.